This TCR beta chain is from a study of lymphopenia after photon versus proton radiotherapy. Note on this clone: What it binds is unknown.

The CDR3 spans 15 residues. Germline V gene data show CDR1 as SGHAT and CDR2 as FQDESV (reference sequence). V lost 3 bases to trimming and J lost 4 bases, with 15 bases between them. Study-level results: Under photons, naive T cells and diversity fell while effector/memory populations rose. After the lymphocyte nadir, photon-treated repertoires showed oligoclonal expansion, especially of CD8+ Temra cells.

The repertoire was sequenced with immunoSEQ multiplex PCR; TCRdb's copy has only in-frame clones and lacks some. The sample yields over 50,000 clones, approximately 83% seen once. The chain carries TRBV11-1 and TRBJ1-2, with D perhaps matching TRBD1 (5 bases). This receptor was taken from a man aged 40-50 years with gastric cancer. Specimen: peripheral blood, collected from a patient treated with photon-based radiotherapy. The chain's CDR3 is CASSLSGLLGYGYTF. The DNA of the CDR3 is TGTGCCAGCAGCTTGTCAGGGCTCCTCGGCTATGGCTACACCTTC.